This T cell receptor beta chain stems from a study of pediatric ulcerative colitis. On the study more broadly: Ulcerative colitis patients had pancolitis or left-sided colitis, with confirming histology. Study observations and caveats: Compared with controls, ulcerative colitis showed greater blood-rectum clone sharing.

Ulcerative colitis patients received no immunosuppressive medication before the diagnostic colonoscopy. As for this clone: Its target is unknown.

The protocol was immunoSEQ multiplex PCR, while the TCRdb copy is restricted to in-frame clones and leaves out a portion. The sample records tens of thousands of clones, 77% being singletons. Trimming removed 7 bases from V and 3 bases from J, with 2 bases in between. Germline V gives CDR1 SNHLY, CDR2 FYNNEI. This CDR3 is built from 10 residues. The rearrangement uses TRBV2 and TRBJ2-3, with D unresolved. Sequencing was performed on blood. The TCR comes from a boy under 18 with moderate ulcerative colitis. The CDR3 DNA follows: TGTGCCAGCACAACAGATACGCAGTATTTT. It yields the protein CASTTDTQYF.